This T cell receptor (beta chain) was profiled in a study of shared clonotypes between healthy human individuals. Study summary: CD4 naive cells filled three plates per donor, CD4 memory three, CD8 naive two and CD8 memory one. Study findings and constraints: Between four donors, naive CD4 clonotypes were shared at a level of about 5%. Compared with clonotypes that all four donors shared, non-shared clonotypes had lower generation probabilities.

Only in-frame clones appear in the TCRdb table, and some are missing; sequencing was by immunoSEQ multiplex PCR. The repertoire holds a few hundred thousand clones, around 67% seen once, with about 10% in the top ten. Trimming took 3 bases from V and 7 from J; bases not matched to a gene: 6. The germline gives CDR1 SGDLS, CDR2 YYNGEE. CDR3 size: 15 residues. Naive CD45RA+ and memory CD45RA-negative subsets were split from CD4+ cells. Turning to this clone: The antigen remains unidentified.

This clonotype was sampled from a man aged 25 to 45 in good health. The sequencing input was memory CD4+ T cells sorted from blood. Sample subset: CD45RA-negative fraction. This chain joins TRBV9 and TRBJ2-1; 11 bases are shared with TRBD2. As DNA, the CDR3 is TGTGCCAGCAGCGATAGCGGGAGGGCCTGGAATGAGCAGTTCTTC. Its translation: CASSDSGRAWNEQFF.